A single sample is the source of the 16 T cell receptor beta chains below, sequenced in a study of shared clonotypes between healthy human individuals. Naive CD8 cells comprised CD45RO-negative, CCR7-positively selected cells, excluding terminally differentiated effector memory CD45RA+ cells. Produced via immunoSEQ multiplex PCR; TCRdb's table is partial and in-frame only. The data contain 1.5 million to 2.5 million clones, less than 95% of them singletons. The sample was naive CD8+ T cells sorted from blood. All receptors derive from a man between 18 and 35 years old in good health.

As DNA, the CDR3 is TGTGCCAGCAGCTTAACAGGGCCCTTCGGGGAGCAGTACTTC. It codes for CASSLTGPFGEQYF. This rearrangement joins TRBV6-5 to TRBJ2-7; weak D call: TRBD1 (6 bases). Germline V gene sequence: CDR1 MNHEY, CDR2 SVGAGI. The CDR3 runs 14 residues. The V and J ends lost 6 bases and 7 bases respectively, with 19 bases between them.

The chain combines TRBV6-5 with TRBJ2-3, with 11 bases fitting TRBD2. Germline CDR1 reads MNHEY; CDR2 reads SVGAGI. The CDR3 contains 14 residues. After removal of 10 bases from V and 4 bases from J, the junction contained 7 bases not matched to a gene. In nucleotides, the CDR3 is TGTGCCACCTCACTAGCGGGAGAATCAGATACGCAGTATTTT. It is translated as CATSLAGESDTQYF.

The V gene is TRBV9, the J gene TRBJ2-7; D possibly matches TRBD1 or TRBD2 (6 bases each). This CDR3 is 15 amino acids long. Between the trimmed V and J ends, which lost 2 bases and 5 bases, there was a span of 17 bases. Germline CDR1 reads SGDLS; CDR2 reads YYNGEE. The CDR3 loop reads CASSVGGWGPHEQYF. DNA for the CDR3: TGTGCCAGCAGCGTCGGGGGCTGGGGGCCCCACGAGCAGTACTTC.

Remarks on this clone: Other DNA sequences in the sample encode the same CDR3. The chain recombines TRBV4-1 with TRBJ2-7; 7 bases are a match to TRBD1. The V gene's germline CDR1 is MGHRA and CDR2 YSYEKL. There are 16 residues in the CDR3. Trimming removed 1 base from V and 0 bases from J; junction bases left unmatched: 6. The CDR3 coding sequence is TGCGCCAGCAGCCAAGCCCCCGGGACAGCCTCCTACGAGCAGTACTTC. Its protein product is CASSQAPGTASYEQYF.

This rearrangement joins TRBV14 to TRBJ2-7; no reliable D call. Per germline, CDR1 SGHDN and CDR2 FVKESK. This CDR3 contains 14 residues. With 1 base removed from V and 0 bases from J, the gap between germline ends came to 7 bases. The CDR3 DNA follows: TGTGCCAGCAGCCAAGGATGGAGCTCCTACGAGCAGTACTTC. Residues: CASSQGWSSYEQYF.

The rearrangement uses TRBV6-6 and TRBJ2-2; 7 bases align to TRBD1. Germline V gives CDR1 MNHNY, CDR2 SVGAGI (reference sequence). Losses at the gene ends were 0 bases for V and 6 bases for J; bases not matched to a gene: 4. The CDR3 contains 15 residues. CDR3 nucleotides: TGTGCCAGCAGTTACTCGAGGCAGGGGGCCGGGGAGCTGTTTTTT. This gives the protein CASSYSRQGAGELFF.

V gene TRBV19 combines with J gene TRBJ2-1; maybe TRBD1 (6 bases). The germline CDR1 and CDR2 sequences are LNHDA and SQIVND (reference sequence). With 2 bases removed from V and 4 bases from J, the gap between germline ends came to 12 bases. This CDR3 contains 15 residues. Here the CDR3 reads CASSIQGSPYNEQFF. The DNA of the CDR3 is TGTGCCAGTAGTATACAGGGGTCCCCGTACAATGAGCAGTTCTTC.

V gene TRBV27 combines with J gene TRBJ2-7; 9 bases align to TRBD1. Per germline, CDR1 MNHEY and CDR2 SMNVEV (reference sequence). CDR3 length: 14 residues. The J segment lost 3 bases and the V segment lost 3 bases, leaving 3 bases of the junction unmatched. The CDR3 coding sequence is TGTGCCAGCAGTTTCGTGACAGGGGGCTACGAGCAGTACTTC. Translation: CASSFVTGGYEQYF.

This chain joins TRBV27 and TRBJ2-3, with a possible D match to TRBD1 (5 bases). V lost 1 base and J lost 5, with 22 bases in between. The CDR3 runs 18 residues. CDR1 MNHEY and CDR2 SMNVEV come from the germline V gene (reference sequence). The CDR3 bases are TGTGCCAGCAGTTTATATAATCCTTATGGACAAACAAAAGATACGCAGTATTTT. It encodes CASSLYNPYGQTKDTQYF.

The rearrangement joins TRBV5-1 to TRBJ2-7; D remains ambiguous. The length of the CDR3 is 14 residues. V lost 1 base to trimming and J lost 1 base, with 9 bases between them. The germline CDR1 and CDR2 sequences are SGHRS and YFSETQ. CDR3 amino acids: CASSLSGESYEQYF. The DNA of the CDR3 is TGCGCCAGCAGCTTGTCAGGAGAATCCTACGAGCAGTACTTC.

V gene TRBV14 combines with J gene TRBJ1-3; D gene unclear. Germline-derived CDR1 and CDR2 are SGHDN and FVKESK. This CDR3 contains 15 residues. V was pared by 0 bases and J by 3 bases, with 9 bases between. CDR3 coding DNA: TGTGCCAGCAGCCAAGATCGTCGACATGGAAACACCATATATTTT. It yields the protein CASSQDRRHGNTIYF.

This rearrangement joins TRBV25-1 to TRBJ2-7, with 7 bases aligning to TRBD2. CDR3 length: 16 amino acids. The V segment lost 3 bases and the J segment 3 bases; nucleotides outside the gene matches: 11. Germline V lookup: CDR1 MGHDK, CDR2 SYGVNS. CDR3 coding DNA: TGTGCCAGCAGTGATCCGGGAGGTGACACATTCTACGAGCAGTACTTC. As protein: CASSDPGGDTFYEQYF.

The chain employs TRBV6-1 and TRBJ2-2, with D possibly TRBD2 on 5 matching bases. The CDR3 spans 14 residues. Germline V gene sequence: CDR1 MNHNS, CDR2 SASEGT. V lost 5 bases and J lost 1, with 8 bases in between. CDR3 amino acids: CASSSRENTGELFF. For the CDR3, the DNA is TGTGCCAGCAGTTCCCGGGAGAACACCGGGGAGCTGTTTTTT.

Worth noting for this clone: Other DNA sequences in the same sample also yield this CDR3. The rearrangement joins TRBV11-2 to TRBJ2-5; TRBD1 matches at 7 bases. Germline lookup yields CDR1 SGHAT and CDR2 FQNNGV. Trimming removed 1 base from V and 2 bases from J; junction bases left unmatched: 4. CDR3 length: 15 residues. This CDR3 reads CASSLGTGLQETQYF. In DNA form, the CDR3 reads TGTGCCAGCAGCTTAGGGACAGGTCTACAAGAGACCCAGTACTTC. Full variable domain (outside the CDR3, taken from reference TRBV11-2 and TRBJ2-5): EAGVAQSPRYKIIEKRQSVAFWCNPISGHATLYWYQQILGQGPKLLIQFQNNGVVDDSQLPKDRFSAERLKGVDSTLKIQPAKLEDSAVYLCASSLGTGLQETQYFGPGTRLLVL.

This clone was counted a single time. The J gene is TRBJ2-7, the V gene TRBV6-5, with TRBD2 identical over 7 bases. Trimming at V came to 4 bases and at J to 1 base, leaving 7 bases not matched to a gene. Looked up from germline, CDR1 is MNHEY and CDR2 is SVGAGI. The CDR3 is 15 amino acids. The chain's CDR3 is CASSLILSGSYEQYF. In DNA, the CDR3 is TGTGCCAGCAGTTTAATACTTAGCGGGTCCTACGAGCAGTACTTC.

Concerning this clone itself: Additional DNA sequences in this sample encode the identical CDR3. CDR3 nucleotides: TGTGCCAGCGGCTATACAGGGGAGGGGGACACTGAAGCTTTCTTT. As protein: CASGYTGEGDTEAFF. The chain links TRBV6-6 to TRBJ1-1; TRBD1 agrees at 7 bases. CDR1 is MNHNY and CDR2 is SVGAGI in the germline V gene (reference sequence). The length of the CDR3 is 15 residues. V shed 8 bases and J 3 bases; nucleotides not matched to a gene: 12.